This TCR beta chain was captured by sequencing in a study of blood T cell repertoires in COVID-19. Those who participated ranged in age from roughly 18 to 90 years and resided in about two dozen US areas. This clone was seen more than once but under ten times. The authors' processing: Counts of nucleated cells, estimated from reference gene primer amplification, were obtained. Clones were sequenced by immunoSEQ multiplex PCR, and TCRdb holds only the in-frame ones, with some missing. V, J and clone size were drawn from that table, and D and trimming were deduced from the DNA. The repertoire has about 440,000 clones, about 90% of them found once; the top ten carry roughly 1.8%. This TCR was recovered from a young woman with acute COVID-19. Sequenced input: PBMCs or T cells enriched from blood (not recorded which).

CDR3 nucleotide sequence: TGTGCCAGTAGTATGCGGCAAGGCACCGGGGAGCTGTTTTTT. It encodes CASSMRQGTGELFF. The genes are TRBV19 and TRBJ2-2; D not certain. The CDR3 spans 14 residues. Trimming took 3 bases from V and 4 from J, leaving 9 bases between them. Germline V CDR1 and CDR2: LNHDA, SQIVND (reference sequence).